The rows below give T cell receptor beta chains drawn from one sample of a study of T cell clonotyping in hematopoietic cell transplantation. Sequencing used immunoSEQ multiplex PCR; TCRdb keeps in-frame clones, though not all of them. Of about 16,000 clones in the sample, 85% to 90% are singletons; the top ten hold 3.5% to 5%. This specimen was PBMCs, taken 100 days after allogeneic stem cell transplant. The source of these receptors is a male patient aged 55 to 69 who had an allogeneic stem cell transplant from a related donor, so the T cells may come from the graft donor. Some clones in this sample may be carry-over from other donors' samples. The CDR3 runs from the conserved cysteine through the conserved F or W. Each record gives: D gene, J gene, clone size, V gene, CDR3 DNA, CDR3 protein. A D gene is named only where the DNA matches it firmly. Only part of the rows carry a size: once, few, many, or a class if the clone is expanded.

NA | TRBJ2-5 | NA | TRBV11-2 | TGTGCCAGCAGCTCCCAAGAGACCCAGTACTTC | CASSSQETQYF
TRBD1 | TRBJ1-5 | NA | TRBV10-3 | TGTGCCGGCGGGACAGGAGATAGCAATCAGCCCCAGCATTTT | CAGGTGDSNQPQHF
NA | TRBJ1-2 | NA | TRBV6-5 | TGTGCCAGCTCGTCCTCGGGTGATGGCTACACCTTC | CASSSSGDGYTF
NA | TRBJ1-2 | NA | TRBV19 | TGTGCCAGTAGTATAGAAGGCCTCGGGGTCCGACCTAACTATGGCTACACCTTC | CASSIEGLGVRPNYGYTF
TRBD1 | TRBJ1-1 | NA | TRBV7-9 | TGTGCCAGCAGCGTGGGACTCAGGGGGACTGAAGCTTTCTTT | CASSVGLRGTEAFF
TRBD1 | TRBJ2-3 | NA | TRBV7-9 | TGTGCCAGCAGCTACAGGGGGAGCACAGATACGCAGTATTTT | CASSYRGSTDTQYF
NA | TRBJ2-7 | NA | TRBV4-1 | TGCGCCAGCAGCCAAAGCCCCAACATCTACGAGCAGTACTTC | CASSQSPNIYEQYF
TRBD1 | TRBJ1-2 | NA | TRBV5-1 | TGCGCCAGCAGCTTGGAAACAGGGGGCCCCTATGGCTACACCTTC | CASSLETGGPYGYTF
NA | TRBJ2-7 | NA | TRBV29-1 | TGCAGCGTTGAAGCATCCTACGAGCAGTACTTC | CSVEASYEQYF
NA | TRBJ2-3 | NA | TRBV11-3 | TGTGCCAGCAGTCCCTCACCAACTACCGATACGCAGTATTTT | CASSPSPTTDTQYF
NA | TRBJ1-5 | NA | TRBV6-6 | TGTGCCAGCAGTCAGGGTCAGGAGCAGCCCCAGCATTTT | CASSQGQEQPQHF
NA | TRBJ2-7 | NA | TRBV12-5 | TGTGCTAGTGTTGGATACGGACAGAACACCTACGAGCAGTACTTC | CASVGYGQNTYEQYF
TRBD1 | TRBJ1-1 | NA | TRBV5-4 | TGTGCCAGCAGCTCGTCAGGGGGCTTAAGGAACACTGAAGCTTTCTTT | CASSSSGGLRNTEAFF
NA | TRBJ2-5 | NA | TRBV4-3 | TGCGCCAGCAGCCAAGATATGGGCTCGGGGGCAGTGAGAGAGACCCAGTACTTC | CASSQDMGSGAVRETQYF
TRBD2 | TRBJ2-5 | NA | TRBV7-2 | TGTGCCAGCAGCTCGCGGACTAGCGGGGGGAAGGAGACCCAGTACTTC | CASSSRTSGGKETQYF
NA | TRBJ2-1 | NA | TRBV6-4 | TGTGCCAGCAGTGAACAGAGCTCCTACAATGAGCAGTTCTTC | CASSEQSSYNEQFF
TRBD1 | TRBJ1-5 | few | TRBV6-1 | TGTGCCTGCGAGGAGGGGGCAGGCAATCAGCCCCAGCATTTT | CACEEGAGNQPQHF
NA | TRBJ2-7 | NA | TRBV2 | TGTGCCAGCAGTGAAGTACTGAACGAGCAGTACTTC | CASSEVLNEQYF
TRBD2 | TRBJ2-7 | once | TRBV6-6 | TGTGCAGCTAGGGGTGGAAGCGGGGATGAATACGAGCAGTACTTC | CAARGGSGDEYEQYF
TRBD1 | TRBJ2-7 | NA | TRBV10-3 | TGTGCCATCACCCCGGGACAGGGGGTAGACGAGCAGTACTTC | CAITPGQGVDEQYF
NA | TRBJ1-4 | NA | TRBV29-1 | TGCAGCCCTAGAGCAAGGGCCGCAACTAATGAAAAACTGTTTTTT | CSPRARAATNEKLFF
NA | TRBJ2-3 | NA | TRBV6-5 | TGTGCCAGCAGTTACTCTGGGGGACGGGGGACAGATACGCAGTATTTT | CASSYSGGRGTDTQYF
NA | TRBJ2-1 | NA | TRBV6-5 | TGTGCCAGCAGTTACGATGGTAGCGGATACTACAATGAGCAGTTCTTC | CASSYDGSGYYNEQFF